This T cell receptor beta chain was sequenced in a study of blood T cell repertoires in COVID-19. There are 14 residues in the CDR3. The ends lost 9 bases at V and 5 bases at J; junction bases unmatched: 12. Germline V gene data show CDR1 as LGHNT and CDR2 as FRNRAP. TCRdb's copy holds only in-frame clones and misses some; the assay was immunoSEQ multiplex PCR. The sample yields hundreds of thousands of clones, around 89% seen once. V gene TRBV12-5 combines with J gene TRBJ1-1, with 7 bases aligning to TRBD1. Sequencing was carried out using PBMCs or T cells enriched from blood (not recorded which). This sequence originates from a man aged 30-40 years who had recovered from COVID-19. CDR3 in amino acids: CASKSDREVTEAFF. The CDR3 DNA sequence: TGTGCTAGCAAATCCGACAGGGAGGTTACTGAAGCTTTCTTT.